The rows below give T cell receptor beta chains drawn from one sample of a study of blood T cell repertoires in COVID-19. TCRdb's table, derived via immunoSEQ multiplex PCR, lists solely in-frame clones and lacks some. The sample lists 48,000 or so clones, approximately 87% occurring once. Sample: peripheral blood. The source of these receptors is a woman aged 55-69 years with acute or convalescent COVID-19. Both conserved end residues are part of each CDR3. The order of the fields is clone size, J gene, D gene, V gene, CDR3 DNA, CDR3 protein. D genes are given only for firm matches. Size values are once, few and many counts, or a class for expanded clones, and some rows have none.

NA,TRBJ2-7,TRBD1,TRBV18,TGTGCCAGCTCACCACGGATCGCAGGACAGGGGGGTTCCTACGAGCAGTACTTC,CASSPRIAGQGGSYEQYF
NA,TRBJ2-7,TRBD2,TRBV2,TGTGCCAGCAGTGAACAGCATAGCGGGGGGTCCTACGAGCAGTACTTC,CASSEQHSGGSYEQYF
NA,TRBJ2-7,TRBD2,TRBV5-6,TGTGCCAGCATGACAGCGGGAGTGACCTACGAGCAGTACTTC,CASMTAGVTYEQYF
NA,TRBJ2-2,TRBD2,TRBV7-9,TGTGCCAGCAGGTCCAAGGCGGGACTAGCTAACACCGGGGAGCTGTTTTTT,CASRSKAGLANTGELFF
NA,TRBJ2-3,TRBD2,TRBV7-6,TGTGCCAGCAGCTTAGGGGAGGGGCGGACAGATACGCAGTATTTT,CASSLGEGRTDTQYF
NA,TRBJ2-2,TRBD1,TRBV10-1,TGCGCCAGCAGCTCGGACAGGGAGAACACCGGGGAGCTGTTTTTT,CASSSDRENTGELFF
NA,TRBJ2-7,TRBD1,TRBV7-9,TGTGCCAGCAACCCCGGACAGGGGGACTCCTACGAGCAGTACTTC,CASNPGQGDSYEQYF
NA,TRBJ1-3,NA,TRBV29-1,TGCAGCCGCGGAAAAATCTCTGGAAACACCATATATTTT,CSRGKISGNTIYF
NA,TRBJ2-2,NA,TRBV11-3,TGTGCCAGCAGCTTAGGGAAGGGGCTAGCGAACACCGGGGAGCTGTTTTTT,CASSLGKGLANTGELFF
NA,TRBJ1-2,NA,TRBV18,TGTGCCAGCTCACCACCGGGGAGATCCTATGGCTACACCTTC,CASSPPGRSYGYTF
NA,TRBJ1-2,NA,TRBV19,TGTGCCAGTACCTCGGGGGGCTATGGCTACACCTTC,CASTSGGYGYTF
few,TRBJ1-5,NA,TRBV5-1,TGCGCCAGCAGTTCTGGGGAGGGCCTCAATCAGCCCCAGCATTTT,CASSSGEGLNQPQHF
NA,TRBJ2-5,NA,TRBV3-1/TRBV3-2,TGTGCCAGCAGCCCACGAGAGCAAGAGACCCAGTACTTC,CASSPREQETQYF
once,TRBJ2-1,TRBD2,TRBV12-3/TRBV12-4,TGTGCCAGCAGTTTGGGCGGGAGGGATGAGCAGTTCTTC,CASSLGGRDEQFF
once,TRBJ2-7,TRBD2,TRBV7-6,TGTGCCAGCAGCTTAGTTGCTAGCGGGAGCTCCTACGAGCAGTACTTC,CASSLVASGSSYEQYF
few,TRBJ2-1,NA,TRBV5-4,TGTGCCAGCAGCTTGAGCCGAAATGAGCAGTTCTTC,CASSLSRNEQFF
NA,TRBJ2-1,TRBD1,TRBV9,TGTGCCAGCAGCGTAGATGGGACAGGGTCGTCTGATGAGCAGTTCTTC,CASSVDGTGSSDEQFF
once,TRBJ1-1,TRBD1,TRBV9,TGTGCCAGCAGCTCTCGGACAGGGGGCATGAACACTGAAGCTTTCTTT,CASSSRTGGMNTEAFF
NA,TRBJ2-7,TRBD2,TRBV7-2,TGTGCCAGCACCTTACAACTAGCGGGAGGGCACGAGCAGTACTTC,CASTLQLAGGHEQYF
NA,TRBJ1-2,NA,TRBV6-2/TRBV6-3,TGTGCCAGCACCCCCGGGGGGGGTCAGCGCTACACCTTC,CASTPGGGQRYTF
few,TRBJ2-7,NA,TRBV7-9,TGTGCCAGCAGCTTAGGGCAGACATCCTACGAGCAGTACTTC,CASSLGQTSYEQYF
NA,TRBJ2-1,NA,TRBV12-5,TGTGCTAGTGGGTGGGGAGGAGTGGAGCAGTTCTTC,CASGWGGVEQFF
NA,TRBJ1-1,NA,TRBV6-5,TGTGCCAGCAGTTACTCGGTGGGGGGCACTGAAGCTTTCTTT,CASSYSVGGTEAFF
NA,TRBJ2-5,TRBD2,TRBV5-1,TGCGCCAGCAGCTTGTGGCGACTAGCGGGGGGCGTCCAAGAGACCCAGTACTTC,CASSLWRLAGGVQETQYF
NA,TRBJ1-3,NA,TRBV3-1/TRBV3-2,TGTGCCAGCAGCCAAGACGCGTTGAGAGGAAACACCATATATTTT,CASSQDALRGNTIYF
NA,TRBJ1-1,TRBD1,TRBV4-3,TGCGCCAGCAGCCACGAAACAGGGGGTCAGATTGCTTTCTTT,CASSHETGGQIAFF
NA,TRBJ1-1,NA,TRBV19,TGTGCCAGTAGTCAGGGAAGGAACACTGAAGCTTTCTTT,CASSQGRNTEAFF
NA,TRBJ1-5,NA,TRBV7-6,TGTGCCAGCAGCTTAGGCGGGCCGGCTGGCAATCAGCCCCAGCATTTT,CASSLGGPAGNQPQHF
NA,TRBJ1-6,NA,TRBV27,TGTGCCAGCAGTTTCTCCGGAGGGGTGAATTCACCCCTCCACTTT,CASSFSGGVNSPLHF
once,TRBJ1-3,NA,TRBV7-2,TGTGCCAGCAGCTCCACGGTAACTGGAAACACCATATATTTT,CASSSTVTGNTIYF
NA,TRBJ1-2,TRBD1,TRBV7-9,TGTGCCAGCAGCTTACAGACAGGGGGCGACTATGGCTACACCTTC,CASSLQTGGDYGYTF
NA,TRBJ2-7,TRBD1,TRBV6-6,TGTGCCAGCAGTGGACAGGGAGTTAACGAGCAGTACTTC,CASSGQGVNEQYF
NA,TRBJ2-6,TRBD2,TRBV19,TGTGCCAGTAGTATGACTAGCGGGAGGGCCAGGATCCTGGGGGCCAACGTCCTGACTTTC,CASSMTSGRARILGANVLTF
NA,TRBJ1-2,NA,TRBV5-1,TGCGCCAGCAGCTTGGAACAGGTGAACTATGGCTACACCTTC,CASSLEQVNYGYTF
few,TRBJ1-6,TRBD1,TRBV6-5,TGTGCCAGCGATACAGGGGGCCTCAATTCACCCCTCCACTTT,CASDTGGLNSPLHF
NA,TRBJ1-3,TRBD1,TRBV2,TGTGCCAGCAGGAGGGACAGCTCTGGAAACACCATATATTTT,CASRRDSSGNTIYF
NA,TRBJ1-2,TRBD1,TRBV5-1,TGCGCCAGCAGCTTTGCAGGGGGAGATGGCTACACCTTC,CASSFAGGDGYTF
NA,TRBJ2-7,NA,TRBV12-1,TGTGCCAGCAGCTTTTGTGGAACGCCTAGCGGATCCTACGAGCAGTACTTC,CASSFCGTPSGSYEQYF
NA,TRBJ2-7,NA,TRBV18,TGTGCCAGCTCACCAAGGACTGGTTATGATTATGAGCAGTACTTC,CASSPRTGYDYEQYF
NA,TRBJ1-4,NA,TRBV28,TGTGCCAGCAGGATGGGGGACATTAGTGAAAAACTGTTTTTT,CASRMGDISEKLFF
NA,TRBJ1-1,NA,TRBV19,TGTGCCAGTAGGCCGCGGGGAACTGAAGCTTTCTTT,CASRPRGTEAFF
once,TRBJ2-7,NA,TRBV29-1,TGCAGCGTTGGACAGTACGAGCAGTACTTC,CSVGQYEQYF
NA,TRBJ1-6,NA,TRBV7-9,TGTGCCAGCAGCTTCGATGTGACGAGGGATTCACCCCTCCACTTT,CASSFDVTRDSPLHF
few,TRBJ1-2,NA,TRBV5-4,TGTGCCAGCAGCTTGACAGGGAACGGCTACACCTTC,CASSLTGNGYTF
NA,TRBJ1-1,TRBD1,TRBV6-5,TGTGCCAGCAGGGCGACAGGGGGCCGGACTGAAGCTTTCTTT,CASRATGGRTEAFF
NA,TRBJ1-2,NA,TRBV6-5,TGTGCCAGCATAGGCGGGGGTGCTGACTATGGCTACACCTTC,CASIGGGADYGYTF
NA,TRBJ1-2,TRBD1,TRBV27,TGTGCCAGCGGATCGACAGGGGGCTATGGCTACACCTTC,CASGSTGGYGYTF
NA,TRBJ2-5,NA,TRBV2,TGTGCCAGCAGTGAAGGCTGGAGCGGTAAACTAAAGCTTCCTCAAGAGACCCAGTACTTC,CASSEGWSGKLKLPQETQYF
NA,TRBJ2-1,NA,TRBV7-8,TGTGCCAGCAGCCAGCTGAGACAGCTAAGCCACAATGAGCAGTTCTTC,CASSQLRQLSHNEQFF
NA,TRBJ2-1,NA,TRBV6-6,TGTGCCAGCAGTCCCCCGGACAGGGGGGGACTAGCGGTATACAATGAGCAGTTCTTC,CASSPPDRGGLAVYNEQFF
NA,TRBJ2-7,NA,TRBV10-1,TGCGCCAGCAGCGGGGGGGACAGAGCATCCTACGAGCAGTACTTC,CASSGGDRASYEQYF
NA,TRBJ2-3,TRBD2,TRBV3-1/TRBV3-2,TGTGCCAGCAGCAGTGGACTAGCGGGGGGGCTGACAGATACGCAGTATTTT,CASSSGLAGGLTDTQYF
once,TRBJ2-1,NA,TRBV19,TGTGCCAGTAGTATAGGAGGTGGCGGATTGTACAATGAGCAGTTCTTC,CASSIGGGGLYNEQFF